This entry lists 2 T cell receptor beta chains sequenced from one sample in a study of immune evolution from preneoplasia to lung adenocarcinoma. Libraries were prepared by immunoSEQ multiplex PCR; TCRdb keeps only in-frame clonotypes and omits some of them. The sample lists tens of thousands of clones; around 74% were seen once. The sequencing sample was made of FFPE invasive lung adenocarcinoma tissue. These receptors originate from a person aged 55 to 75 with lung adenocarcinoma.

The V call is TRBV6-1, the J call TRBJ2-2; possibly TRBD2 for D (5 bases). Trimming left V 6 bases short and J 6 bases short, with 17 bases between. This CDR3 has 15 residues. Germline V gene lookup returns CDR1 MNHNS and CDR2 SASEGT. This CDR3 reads CASSVLGEGSGELFF. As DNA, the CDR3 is TGTGCCAGCAGCGTACTGGGCGAGGGTTCCGGGGAGCTGTTTTTT.

The DNA of the CDR3 is TGTGCCAGCAGTTACTCGGTCTCCCAGGTGGCTTTCTTT. Residues: CASSYSVSQVAFF. The chain is built from TRBV6-6 and TRBJ1-1; no definite D call. The germline CDR1 and CDR2 sequences are MNHNY and SVGAGI (reference sequence). The CDR3 length is 13 residues. The V and J ends lost 0 bases and 11 bases respectively, with 13 bases between them.